This paragraph covers one TCR beta chain sequence. The data were taken from a study of blood T cell repertoires in COVID-19. The CDR3 runs 13 residues. Trimming took off 7 bases at V and 7 bases at J, with 14 bases between the two ends. CDR1 is LNHDA and CDR2 is SQIVND in the germline V gene (reference sequence). Enrollees, about 18 to 89 years old, lived in 24 US areas. Under the authors' procedure: Quantification of nucleated cells was approximated via reference gene primer amplification. Assay used: immunoSEQ multiplex PCR; TCRdb lists only in-frame clones, some missing. V, J and clone size reflect that table, while D and trimming were determined from the DNA. The sample carries 270,000 or so clones, about 85% recorded once.

The chain has TRBV19 and TRBJ1-5, with TRBD1 as a possible D gene (5 bases). Sample: PBMCs or T cells enriched from blood (not recorded which). The clonotype was recovered from a woman aged 50 to 60 who had been exposed to COVID-19. The DNA for the CDR3 is TGTGCCAGTAATCAACGGGGGGAACAGCCCCAGCATTTT. Its protein product is CASNQRGEQPQHF.